The source of this T cell receptor beta chain is a study of technical replicates of blood from four donors. Method: immunoSEQ multiplex PCR; TCRdb's copy keeps in-frame clones and lacks some. The profile shows roughly 80,000 clones, over 75% of them singletons. This CDR3 region has 15 residues. Germline assignment: CDR1 SGHRS and CDR2 YFSETQ. The V gene lost 4 bases and the J gene lost 2 bases, with 15 bases spanning the gap. Source material: T cells isolated from PBMCs. The sequence derives from a human donor in good health. The chain has TRBV5-1 and TRBJ1-2, with D tentatively TRBD1 (5 bases). CDR3 DNA: TGCGCCAGCAGCCCAGACCGGACATTCAACTATGGCTACACCTTC. Its protein is CASSPDRTFNYGYTF. The variable domain in full, completed from reference TRBV5-1 and TRBJ1-2, reads KAGVTQTPRYLIKTRGQQVTLSCSPISGHRSVSWYQQTPGQGLQFLFEYFSETQRNKGNFPGRFSGRQFSNSRSEMNVSTLELGDSALYLCASSPDRTFNYGYTFGSGTRLTVV.